The source of this TCR beta chain is a study of blood T cell repertoires in COVID-19. About the study: The United States, Italy and Spain supplied acute and convalescent COVID-19 samples. Sample material is recorded as cDNA or gDNA derived from T cells, B-cell-depleted T cells, or PBMCs.

Trimming at V came to 2 bases and at J to 6 bases, leaving 10 bases not matched to a gene. This CDR3 has 15 residues. Germline CDR1 MNHEY, CDR2 SVGAGI. This clone occurred once. Original handling: Nucleated cell counts were estimated from reference gene primer amplification. Libraries were prepared by immunoSEQ multiplex PCR; TCRdb keeps only in-frame clonotypes and omits some of them. The V and J calls and clone size are taken from that table; D and trimming were inferred from the DNA. The sample has 110,000 or so clones, about 74% seen once. The sequence was collected from a human donor in a cohort sampled during active COVID-19. The sample consisted of peripheral blood. This chain joins TRBV6-5 and TRBJ2-7; 7 bases map to TRBD2. The CDR3 protein is CASSYLRTSLGEQYF. In nucleotides, the CDR3 is TGTGCCAGCAGTTACCTCAGGACTAGTTTGGGCGAGCAGTACTTC.